These 29 T cell receptor beta chains were all obtained from the same sample, sequenced in a study of shared clonotypes between healthy human individuals. Naivety among CD8 cells was defined by CD45RO negativity and positive CCR7 selection, thereby excluding terminally differentiated effector memory CD45RA+ cells. The method was immunoSEQ multiplex PCR; TCRdb's version includes in-frame clones alone and lacks a portion of them. The table shows approximately 2,200,000 clones, with under 95% occurring only once. Input material: naive CD8+ T cells from PBMCs. The receptor set was obtained from a man between 18 and 29 years old in good health. Some clones in this sample may be carry-over from other donors' samples.

J is TRBJ2-7 and V is TRBV21-1; the D call TRBD1 from the table was never checked on the DNA. TRBV21-1 is flagged as a pseudogene. CDR3 length: 16 residues. In DNA, the CDR3 is TGTGCCAGCAGCAAGGGACCGGGACAGGGCGATTACGAGCAGTACTTC. Translated, it gives CASSKGPGQGDYEQYF.

This chain joins TRBV15 and TRBJ1-4; TRBD1 might be the D (6 bases). CDR3 size: 15 residues. Looked up from germline, CDR1 is LNHNV and CDR2 is YYDKDF (reference sequence). V dropped 7 bases and J dropped 0 bases, with 12 bases sitting between them. CDR3 loop: CATTQGWATNEKLFF. DNA of the CDR3: TGTGCCACCACGCAGGGGTGGGCAACTAATGAAAAACTGTTTTTT. The full variable domain, in which reference TRBV15 and TRBJ1-4 provide the parts outside the CDR3, is DAMVIQNPRYQVTQFGKPVTLSCSQTLNHNVMYWYQQKSSQAPKLLFHYYDKDFNNEADTPDNFQSRRPNTSFCFLDIRSPGLGDTAMYLCATTQGWATNEKLFFGSGTQLSVL.

The genes are TRBV7-9 and TRBJ2-1; 11 bases agree with TRBD2. This CDR3 is 16 amino acids long. Germline V CDR1 and CDR2: SEHNR, FQNEAQ (reference sequence). After removal of 3 bases from V and 4 bases from J, the junction contained 5 bases not matched to a gene. CDR3 sequence: CASSFLLAGVYNEQFF. The DNA of the CDR3 is TGTGCCAGCAGCTTCTTACTAGCGGGAGTGTACAATGAGCAGTTCTTC.

The chain uses TRBV29-1 and TRBJ2-7, with 7 bases identical to TRBD2. CDR3 length equals 10 residues. V trimming: 4 bases; J trimming: 6 bases; junction bases outside the gene matches: 0. Germline CDR1 is SQVTM and CDR2 is ANQGSEA. CDR3 region: CSVASGEQYF. The CDR3 bases are TGCAGCGTTGCTAGCGGCGAGCAGTACTTC.

This clone was seen a few times. V usage is TRBV15 and J usage is TRBJ1-1, with D perhaps TRBD1 (6 bases). Trimming took off 3 bases at V and 3 bases at J, with 20 bases between the two ends. CDR1 LNHNV and CDR2 YYDKDF come from the germline V gene (reference sequence). The CDR3 has 17 amino acids. The CDR3 loop is CATSSGFRDTFDTEAFF. DNA of the CDR3: TGTGCCACCAGCAGTGGATTCCGGGACACGTTCGACACTGAAGCTTTCTTT.

The V gene is TRBV4-1, the J gene TRBJ2-1; tentatively, D is TRBD2 (5 bases). V was pared by 0 bases and J by 0 bases, with 12 bases between. This CDR3 comprises 17 residues. Germline V gives CDR1 MGHRA, CDR2 YSYEKL. The CDR3 bases are TGCGCCAGCAGCCAAGAAAGCGGATTCTCCTCCTACAATGAGCAGTTCTTC. Residues: CASSQESGFSSYNEQFF.

The V gene is TRBV28, the J gene TRBJ2-3; D unclear. Trimming shortened V by 6 bases and J by 5 bases, and 18 bases separated the two germline ends. The CDR3 runs 15 residues. CDR1 is MDHEN, CDR2 SYDVKM, per germline. Here the CDR3 reads CASSPPVRTVDTQYF. Here the CDR3 DNA reads TGTGCCAGCAGCCCCCCTGTGAGGACCGTAGATACGCAGTATTTT.

J is TRBJ2-7 and V is TRBV5-6, with D tentatively TRBD2 (6 bases). Trimming took 4 bases from V and 7 from J, leaving 15 bases between them. Per germline, CDR1 SGHDT and CDR2 YYEEEE. CDR3 length: 13 residues. The chain's CDR3 is CASSGGGGWEQYF. CDR3 coding DNA: TGTGCCAGCAGCGGGGGAGGAGGATGGGAGCAGTACTTC. The complete variable domain, with remaining parts taken from reference TRBV5-6 and TRBJ2-7, reads DAGVTQSPTHLIKTRGQQVTLRCSPKSGHDTVSWYQQALGQGPQFIFQYYEEEERQRGNFPDRFSGHQFPNYSSELNVNALLLGDSALYLCASSGGGGWEQYFGPGTRLTVT.

About this clone: Other DNA sequences of this sample code for an identical CDR3. The chain has TRBV6-5 and TRBJ1-1; the D gene is possibly TRBD1 (6 bases). CDR3 length: 14 amino acids. V was shortened by 9 bases and J by 4 bases, with 18 bases between the two germline ends. Germline CDR1 MNHEY, CDR2 SVGAGI. CDR3 coding DNA: TGTGCCAGTAACTACAGGGAAGGGGGCACTGAAGCTTTCTTT. This codes for CASNYREGGTEAFF.

The chain uses TRBV6-5 and TRBJ1-2; D may be TRBD1 (5 bases). The germline V and J ends were trimmed by 0 bases and 3 bases, with 8 bases remaining between them. This CDR3 spans 14 amino acids. Looked up from germline, CDR1 is MNHEY and CDR2 is SVGAGI. The CDR3 DNA reads as TGTGCCAGCAGTTACTCGGGGACGCACTATGGCTACACCTTC. Protein: CASSYSGTHYGYTF.

This rearrangement joins TRBV18 to TRBJ2-1; TRBD2 agrees at 9 bases. V shed 4 bases and J 4 bases; nucleotides not matched to a gene: 5. The CDR3 is 15 amino acids. From germline, CDR1 is KGHSH and CDR2 LQKENI. CDR3 region: CASSLWTSEYNEQFF. The CDR3, as DNA: TGTGCCAGCTCACTCTGGACTAGCGAGTACAATGAGCAGTTCTTC.

J is TRBJ1-5 and V is TRBV28; D remains unclear. The CDR3 is 15 residues long. Germline V lookup: CDR1 MDHEN, CDR2 SYDVKM. With 7 bases removed from V and 4 bases from J, the gap between germline ends came to 17 bases. CDR3 DNA sequence: TGTGCCAGCAACTTGATCCTGGGAAAAAATCAGCCCCAGCATTTT. Translation gives CASNLILGKNQPQHF.

The chain combines TRBV13 with TRBJ2-7; D may be TRBD1 (6 bases). Looked up from germline, CDR1 is PRHDT and CDR2 is FYEKMQ (reference sequence). The CDR3 length is 14 residues. V was pared by 4 bases and J by 0 bases, with 10 bases between. CDR3 protein: CASSSDSSSYEQYF. As DNA, the CDR3 is TGTGCCAGCAGCTCGGACAGCAGCTCCTACGAGCAGTACTTC.

V and J are TRBV2 and TRBJ2-5; 14 positions agree with TRBD2. This CDR3 region has 15 residues. After removal of 7 bases from V and 4 bases from J, the junction contained 5 bases not matched to a gene. Per the germline V gene, CDR1 is SNHLY and CDR2 is FYNNEI. In DNA, the CDR3 is TGTGCCAGCAATCCCGGGACTAGCGGGAGAGAGACCCAGTACTTC. This encodes CASNPGTSGRETQYF. The full variable domain, completed using reference TRBV2 and TRBJ2-5, is EPEVTQTPSHQVTQMGQEVILRCVPISNHLYFYWYRQILGQKVEFLVSFYNNEISEKSEIFDDQFSVERPDGSNFTLKIRSTKLEDSAMYFCASNPGTSGRETQYFGPGTRLLVL.

The chain joins TRBV27 to TRBJ1-1; 7 bases align to TRBD1. With 6 bases clipped from V and 3 bases from J, the junction kept 4 bases outside the gene matches. CDR1 is MNHEY, CDR2 SMNVEV, per germline (reference sequence). The CDR3 is made up of 13 amino acids. Here the CDR3 reads CASRVTGDTEAFF. The CDR3 nucleotides read TGTGCCAGCAGGGTAACAGGGGACACTGAAGCTTTCTTT.

This chain uses TRBV12-5 with TRBJ2-5; D is perhaps TRBD2 (6 bases). The DNA end lines up better with TRBJ2-7; the J call may be wrong. Germline loops: CDR1 LGHNT, CDR2 FRNRAP. The CDR3 consists of 17 residues. CDR3 in amino acids: CASGLGSPAGRVAEQYF. In DNA, the CDR3 is TGTGCTAGTGGTTTGGGATCCCCGGCGGGACGGGTCGCCGAGCAGTACTTC.

The CDR3 DNA is TGTGCCAGCAGTCCGCTGCGGGGTGGGGATACGCAGTATTTT. It encodes CASSPLRGGDTQYF. V and J are TRBV27 and TRBJ2-3, with D perhaps TRBD2 (6 bases). Germline loops: CDR1 MNHEY, CDR2 SMNVEV (reference sequence). Trimming took 5 bases from V and 6 from J, leaving 15 bases between them. The CDR3 spans 14 residues.

The chain carries TRBV13 and TRBJ2-7, with 10 bases lining up with TRBD2. V shed 4 bases, J shed 4 bases, and the junction held 13 bases outside the gene matches. The V gene's germline CDR1 is PRHDT and CDR2 FYEKMQ (reference sequence). The CDR3 has 17 residues. The CDR3 nucleotides read TGTGCCAGCAGCTCGGGAGAAGCGGGAGGGCTCGAATACGAGCAGTACTTC. This sequence encodes CASSSGEAGGLEYEQYF.

The sample holds a few counts of this clone. This sequence joins TRBV7-9 and TRBJ1-5; D uncertain. Per the germline V gene, CDR1 is SEHNR and CDR2 is FQNEAQ (reference sequence). The CDR3 length is 14 residues. V lost 1 base, J lost 7 bases, and 11 bases lay in between. The CDR3 coding sequence is TGTGCCAGCAGCTTAGGCGGGGTTCGGCAGCCCCAGCATTTT. This translates into CASSLGGVRQPQHF.

The rearrangement uses TRBV11-2 and TRBJ2-7; tentative D call: TRBD1 (6 bases). Germline CDR1 SGHAT, CDR2 FQNNGV. Deletions cut 3 bases from V and 2 bases from J, with 11 bases between. The CDR3 is 14 residues long. The CDR3 DNA reads TGTGCCAGCAGCTTTTATAGGGGGACCTACGAGCAGTACTTC. As protein: CASSFYRGTYEQYF.

This chain uses TRBV15 with TRBJ1-3, with 7 bases fitting TRBD1. This CDR3 is built from 15 residues. The germline CDR1 and CDR2 sequences are LNHNV and YYDKDF (reference sequence). J gave up 3 bases and V 1 base, and 3 bases lay outside the gene matches. Here the CDR3 DNA reads TGTGCCACCAGCAGAGTATCAGGGGGTGGAAACACCATATATTTT. This sequence encodes CATSRVSGGGNTIYF.

The V gene is TRBV5-1, the J gene TRBJ2-7, with 9 bases that match TRBD1. Germline CDR1 and CDR2: SGHRS and YFSETQ. With V trimmed by 4 bases and J by 1 base, 3 bases remained unmatched. The CDR3 loop spans 14 amino acids. DNA for the CDR3: TGCGCCAGCAGCGAGGGACAGGGTTCCTACGAGCAGTACTTC. The encoded protein is CASSEGQGSYEQYF.

Points on this clone: This specimen includes other DNA sequences encoding the same CDR3. The rearrangement links TRBV7-9 to TRBJ2-7; no definite D call. Germline V gene lookup returns CDR1 SEHNR and CDR2 FQNEAQ (reference sequence). V lost 0 bases to trimming and J lost 3 bases, with 6 bases between them. CDR3 length: 13 amino acids. DNA for the CDR3: TGTGCCAGCAGCTTAGCTGCAGGCTACGAGCAGTACTTC. Protein product: CASSLAAGYEQYF.

The gene calls are TRBV19 and TRBJ2-1, with D possibly matching TRBD2 (6 bases). CDR3 size: 17 residues. The germline gives CDR1 LNHDA, CDR2 SQIVND (reference sequence). The V end lost 4 bases, the J end lost 4 bases, and 20 bases lay between the germline ends. CDR3 in amino acids: CASSTGTLGGIYNEQFF. The CDR3 coding sequence is TGTGCCAGTAGTACAGGGACCCTTGGGGGGATTTACAATGAGCAGTTCTTC.

The rearrangement uses TRBV18 and TRBJ2-3; TRBD2 is a possible D gene (6 bases). Trimming pared 4 bases from V and 3 bases from J, leaving 26 bases between. CDR3 length: 19 residues. Germline V gene lookup returns CDR1 KGHSH and CDR2 LQKENI. CDR3 nucleotide sequence: TGTGCCAGCTCACGCGCCATCCCTCGCGCGGAGGGTGGGACAGATACGCAGTATTTT. Residues: CASSRAIPRAEGGTDTQYF.

The chain uses TRBV7-9 and TRBJ1-1; TRBD1 aligns across 11 bases. The CDR3 covers 17 residues. Germline V CDR1 and CDR2: SEHNR, FQNEAQ (reference sequence). V lost 4 bases, J lost 5 bases, and 12 bases stayed unmatched. The CDR3 sequence is CASSSAAPGQGVTEAFF. In nucleotides, the CDR3 is TGTGCCAGCAGCTCCGCAGCCCCGGGACAGGGGGTGACTGAAGCTTTCTTT.

The V call is TRBV4-3, the J call TRBJ1-3; no definite D call. V gave up 0 bases and J gave up 1 base, with 22 bases separating them. Germline CDR1 reads LGHNA; CDR2 reads YSLEER. There are 20 residues in the CDR3. The CDR3 region is CASSQDPPGTTGISGNTIYF. In nucleotides, the CDR3 is TGCGCCAGCAGCCAAGACCCTCCGGGAACTACGGGGATATCTGGAAACACCATATATTTT.

The chain uses TRBV27 and TRBJ2-1, with 9 positions matching TRBD2. The trim removed 5 bases at V and 9 bases at J, leaving 14 bases unmatched. Germline-derived CDR1 and CDR2 are MNHEY and SMNVEV (reference sequence). This CDR3 region has 16 residues. This chain's CDR3 is CASSPSGVAGESEQFF. CDR3 nucleotide sequence: TGTGCCAGCAGTCCCTCGGGAGTAGCGGGAGAGAGTGAGCAGTTCTTC.

The J gene is TRBJ2-7, the V gene TRBV9; 11 bases match TRBD2. The V gene end was trimmed by 1 base and the J gene end by 6 bases; junction bases not matched to a gene: 6. From germline, CDR1 is SGDLS and CDR2 YYNGEE. This CDR3 spans 15 amino acids. The CDR3 coding sequence is TGTGCCAGCAGCGTAACTAGCGGGAGTGGTGGCGAGCAGTACTTC. Its translation is CASSVTSGSGGEQYF.